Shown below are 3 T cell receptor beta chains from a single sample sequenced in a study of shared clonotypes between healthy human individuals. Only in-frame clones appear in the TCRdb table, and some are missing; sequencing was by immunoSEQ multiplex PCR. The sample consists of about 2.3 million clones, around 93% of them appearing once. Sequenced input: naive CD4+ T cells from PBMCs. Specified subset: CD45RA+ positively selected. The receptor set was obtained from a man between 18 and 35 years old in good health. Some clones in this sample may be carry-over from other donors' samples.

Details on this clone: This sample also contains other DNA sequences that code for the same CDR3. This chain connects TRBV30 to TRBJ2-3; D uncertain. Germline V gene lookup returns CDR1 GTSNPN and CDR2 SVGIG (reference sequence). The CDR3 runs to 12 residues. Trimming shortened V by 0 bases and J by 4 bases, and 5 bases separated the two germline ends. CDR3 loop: CAWSVGADTQYF. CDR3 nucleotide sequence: TGTGCCTGGAGTGTAGGAGCAGATACGCAGTATTTT.

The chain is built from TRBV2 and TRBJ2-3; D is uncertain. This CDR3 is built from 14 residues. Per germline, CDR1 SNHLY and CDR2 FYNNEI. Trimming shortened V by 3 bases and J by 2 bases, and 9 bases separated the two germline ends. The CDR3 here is CASSDRSYTDTQYF. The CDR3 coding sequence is TGTGCCAGCAGTGATCGGTCTTACACAGATACGCAGTATTTT.

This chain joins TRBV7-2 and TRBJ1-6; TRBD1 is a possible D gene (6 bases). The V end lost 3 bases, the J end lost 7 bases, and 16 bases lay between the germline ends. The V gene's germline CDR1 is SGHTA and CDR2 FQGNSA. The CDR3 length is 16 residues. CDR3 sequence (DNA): TGTGCCAGCAGCTTCGGCCGGGGGCAGGGAAATTCACCCCTCCACTTT. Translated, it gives CASSFGRGQGNSPLHF.